This entry features one TCR beta chain sequence. The data derive from a study of cytomegalovirus exposure and HLA in healthy donors. Trimming stripped 5 bases from V and 3 bases from J, with 8 bases between. This CDR3 region has 13 residues. The V gene's germline CDR1 is LGHNT and CDR2 FRNRAP. Amplification used 60 Vbeta primers and 13 Jbeta primers. The repertoire was sequenced with immunoSEQ multiplex PCR; TCRdb's copy has only in-frame clones and lacks some. The sample has 130,000 or so clones, more than 70% seen once; the top ten hold roughly 0.99%. The clonotype was recovered from a male donor in good health and CMV-seronegative. Sequencing was done on a sample of PBMCs. The chain links TRBV12-5 to TRBJ2-1; D is unresolved. The CDR3 DNA sequence: TGTGCTAGTGGTCCGAGAGTCTACAATGAGCAGTTCTTC. Translation gives CASGPRVYNEQFF.